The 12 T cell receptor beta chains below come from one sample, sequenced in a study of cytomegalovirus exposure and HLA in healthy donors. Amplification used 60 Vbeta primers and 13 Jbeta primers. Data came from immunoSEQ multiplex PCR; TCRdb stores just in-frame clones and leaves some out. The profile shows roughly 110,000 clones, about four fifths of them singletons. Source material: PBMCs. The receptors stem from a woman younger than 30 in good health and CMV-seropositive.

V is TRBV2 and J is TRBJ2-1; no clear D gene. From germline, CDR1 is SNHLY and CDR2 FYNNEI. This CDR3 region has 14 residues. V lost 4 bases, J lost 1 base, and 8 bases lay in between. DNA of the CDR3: TGTGCCAGCAGTGTCCAGATTTCCTACAATGAGCAGTTCTTC. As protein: CASSVQISYNEQFF.

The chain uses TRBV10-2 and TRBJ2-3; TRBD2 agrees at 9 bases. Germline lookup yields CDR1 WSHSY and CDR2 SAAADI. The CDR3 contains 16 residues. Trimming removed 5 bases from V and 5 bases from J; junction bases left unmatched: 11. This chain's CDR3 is CASSFSSGAGGDTQYF. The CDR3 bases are TGCGCCAGCAGTTTTTCTAGCGGGGCCGGGGGAGATACGCAGTATTTT.

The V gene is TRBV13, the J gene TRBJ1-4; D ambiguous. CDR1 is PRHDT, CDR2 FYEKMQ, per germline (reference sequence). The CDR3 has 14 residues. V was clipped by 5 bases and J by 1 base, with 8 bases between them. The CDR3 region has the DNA TGTGCCAGCAGCCTCGGGGAAACTAATGAAAAACTGTTTTTT. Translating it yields CASSLGETNEKLFF. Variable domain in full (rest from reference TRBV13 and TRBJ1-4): AAGVIQSPRHLIKEKRETATLKCYPIPRHDTVYWYQQGPGQDPQFLISFYEKMQSDKGSIPDRFSAQQFSDYHSELNMSSLELGDSALYFCASSLGETNEKLFFGSGTQLSVL.

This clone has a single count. The CDR3 reads CASSAGTGDGYTF. The CDR3 coding sequence is TGTGCCAGCAGTGCCGGGACAGGGGATGGCTACACCTTC. The J gene is TRBJ1-2, the V gene TRBV2, with TRBD1 matching over 10 bases. Germline V gene sequence: CDR1 SNHLY, CDR2 FYNNEI. This CDR3 contains 13 residues. V dropped 4 bases and J dropped 6; count of bases not matched to a gene: 2.

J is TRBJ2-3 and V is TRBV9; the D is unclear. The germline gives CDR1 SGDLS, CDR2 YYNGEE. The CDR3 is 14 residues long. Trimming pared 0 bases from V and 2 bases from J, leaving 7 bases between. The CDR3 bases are TGTGCCAGCAGCGTAGACAGATACACAGATACGCAGTATTTT. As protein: CASSVDRYTDTQYF.

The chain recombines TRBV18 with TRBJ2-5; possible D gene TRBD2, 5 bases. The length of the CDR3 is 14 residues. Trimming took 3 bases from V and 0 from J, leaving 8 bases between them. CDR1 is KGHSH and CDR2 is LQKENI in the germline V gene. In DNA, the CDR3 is TGTGCCAGCTCACCTACCGGGGACCAAGAGACCCAGTACTTC. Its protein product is CASSPTGDQETQYF.

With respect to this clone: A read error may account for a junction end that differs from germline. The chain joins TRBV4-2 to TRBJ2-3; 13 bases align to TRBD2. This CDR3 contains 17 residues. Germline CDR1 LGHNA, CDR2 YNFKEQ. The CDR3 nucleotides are TGTGTCAGCAGCCAAGGGGGTGGACTAGCGGGAGTAGATACGCAGTATTTT. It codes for CVSSQGGGLAGVDTQYF.

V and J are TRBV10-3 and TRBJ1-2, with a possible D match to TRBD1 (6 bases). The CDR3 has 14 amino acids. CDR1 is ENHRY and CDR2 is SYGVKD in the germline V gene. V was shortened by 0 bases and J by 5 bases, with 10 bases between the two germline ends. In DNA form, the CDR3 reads TGTGCCATCAGTGAGTCGCGACAGGCTTATGGCTACACCTTC. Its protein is CAISESRQAYGYTF.

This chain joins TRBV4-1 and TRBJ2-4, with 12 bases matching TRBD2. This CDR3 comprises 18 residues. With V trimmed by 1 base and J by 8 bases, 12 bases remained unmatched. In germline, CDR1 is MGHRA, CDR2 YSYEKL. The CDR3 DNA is TGCGCCAGCAGCCAAGGGGGGGCTAGCGGGAGGGCCGGAGACATTCAGTACTTC. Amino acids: CASSQGGASGRAGDIQYF.

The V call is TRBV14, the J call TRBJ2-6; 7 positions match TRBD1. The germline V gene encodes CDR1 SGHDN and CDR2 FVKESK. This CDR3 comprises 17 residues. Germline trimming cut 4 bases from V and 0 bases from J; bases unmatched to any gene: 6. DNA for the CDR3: TGTGCCAGCAGCCCCCGGGACAGCCTCTCTGGGGCCAACGTCCTGACTTTC. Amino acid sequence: CASSPRDSLSGANVLTF.

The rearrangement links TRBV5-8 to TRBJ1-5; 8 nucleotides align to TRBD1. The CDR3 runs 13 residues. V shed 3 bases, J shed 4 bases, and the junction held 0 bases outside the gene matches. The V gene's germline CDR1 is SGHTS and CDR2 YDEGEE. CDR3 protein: CASSWTGNQPQHF. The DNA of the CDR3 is TGTGCCAGCAGCTGGACAGGGAATCAGCCCCAGCATTTT.

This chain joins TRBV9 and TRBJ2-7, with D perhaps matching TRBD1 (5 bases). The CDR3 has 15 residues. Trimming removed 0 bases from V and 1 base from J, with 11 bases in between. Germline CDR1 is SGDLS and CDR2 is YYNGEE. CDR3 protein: CASSVEGAESYEQYF. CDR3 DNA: TGTGCCAGCAGCGTAGAAGGGGCGGAGTCCTACGAGCAGTACTTC.